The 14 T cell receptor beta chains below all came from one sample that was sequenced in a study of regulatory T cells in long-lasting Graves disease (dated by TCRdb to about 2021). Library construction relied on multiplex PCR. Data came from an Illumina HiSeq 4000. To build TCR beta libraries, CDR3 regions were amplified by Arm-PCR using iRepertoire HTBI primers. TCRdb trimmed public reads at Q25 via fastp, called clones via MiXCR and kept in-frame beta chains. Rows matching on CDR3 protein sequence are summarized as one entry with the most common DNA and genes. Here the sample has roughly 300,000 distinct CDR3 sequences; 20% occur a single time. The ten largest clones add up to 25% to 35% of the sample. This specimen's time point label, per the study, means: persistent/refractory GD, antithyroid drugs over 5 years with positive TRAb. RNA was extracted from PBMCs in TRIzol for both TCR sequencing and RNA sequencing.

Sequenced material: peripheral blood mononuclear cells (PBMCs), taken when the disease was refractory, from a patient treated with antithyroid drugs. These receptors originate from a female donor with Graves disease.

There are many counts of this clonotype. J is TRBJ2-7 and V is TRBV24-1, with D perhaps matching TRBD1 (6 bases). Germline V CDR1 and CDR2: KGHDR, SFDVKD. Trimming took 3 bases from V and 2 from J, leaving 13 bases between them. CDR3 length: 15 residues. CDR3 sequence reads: CATSDTNGGTYEQYF. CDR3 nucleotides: TGTGCCACCAGTGATACTAATGGGGGCACCTACGAGCAGTACTTC.

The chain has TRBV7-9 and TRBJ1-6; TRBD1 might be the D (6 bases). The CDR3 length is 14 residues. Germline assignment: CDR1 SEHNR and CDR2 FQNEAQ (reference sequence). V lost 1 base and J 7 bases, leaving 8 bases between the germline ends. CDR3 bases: TGTGCCAGCAGCTTAGGACAGGTCAATTCACCCCTCCACTTT. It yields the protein CASSLGQVNSPLHF.

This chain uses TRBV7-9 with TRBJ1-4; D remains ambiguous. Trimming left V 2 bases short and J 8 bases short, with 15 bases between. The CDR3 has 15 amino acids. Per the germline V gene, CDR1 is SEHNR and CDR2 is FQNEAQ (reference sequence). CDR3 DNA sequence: TGTGCCAGCAGCTTAATGGCCCCCAGGAGCGAAAAACTGTTTTTT. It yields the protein CASSLMAPRSEKLFF.

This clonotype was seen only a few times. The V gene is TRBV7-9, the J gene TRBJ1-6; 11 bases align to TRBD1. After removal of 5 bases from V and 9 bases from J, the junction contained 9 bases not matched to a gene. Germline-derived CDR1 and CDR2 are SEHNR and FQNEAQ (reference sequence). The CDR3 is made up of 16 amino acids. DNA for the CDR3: TGTGCCAGCAGCCAACGGGACAGGGGGACCGTTTCACCCCTCCACTTT. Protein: CASSQRDRGTVSPLHF. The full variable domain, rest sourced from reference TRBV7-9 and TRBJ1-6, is DTGVSQNPRHKITKRGQNVTFRCDPISEHNRLYWYRQTLGQGPEFLTYFQNEAQLEKSRLLSDRFSAERPKGSFSTLEIQRTEQGDSAMYLCASSQRDRGTVSPLHFGNGTRLTVT.

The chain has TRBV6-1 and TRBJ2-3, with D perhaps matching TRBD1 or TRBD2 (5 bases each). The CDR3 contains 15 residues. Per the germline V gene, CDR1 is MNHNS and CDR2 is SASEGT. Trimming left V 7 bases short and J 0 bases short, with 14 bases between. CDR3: CASKAGTLSTDTQYF. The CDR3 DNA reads TGTGCCAGCAAAGCAGGGACCCTCAGCACAGATACGCAGTATTTT.

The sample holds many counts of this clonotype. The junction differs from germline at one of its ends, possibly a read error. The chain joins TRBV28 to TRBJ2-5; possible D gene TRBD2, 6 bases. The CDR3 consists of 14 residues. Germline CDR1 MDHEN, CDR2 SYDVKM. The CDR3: CAISSGGHQETQYF. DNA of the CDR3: TGTGCCATCAGTTCCGGGGGACACCAAGAGACCCAGTACTTC.

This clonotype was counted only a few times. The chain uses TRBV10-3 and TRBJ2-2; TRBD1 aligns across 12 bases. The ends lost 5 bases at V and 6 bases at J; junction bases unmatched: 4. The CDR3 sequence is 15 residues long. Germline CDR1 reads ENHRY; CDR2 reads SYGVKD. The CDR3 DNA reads TGTGCCATCAGTCCGGGACAGGGGGCTTCCGGGGAGCTGTTTTTT. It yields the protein CAISPGQGASGELFF.

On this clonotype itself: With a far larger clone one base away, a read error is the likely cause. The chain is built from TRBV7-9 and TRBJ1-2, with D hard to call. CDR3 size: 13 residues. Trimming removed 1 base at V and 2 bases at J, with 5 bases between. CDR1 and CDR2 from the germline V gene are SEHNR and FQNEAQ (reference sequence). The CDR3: CASSLVENYGYTF. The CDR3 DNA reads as TGTGCCAGCAGCTTAGTCGAGAACTATGGCTACACCTTC.

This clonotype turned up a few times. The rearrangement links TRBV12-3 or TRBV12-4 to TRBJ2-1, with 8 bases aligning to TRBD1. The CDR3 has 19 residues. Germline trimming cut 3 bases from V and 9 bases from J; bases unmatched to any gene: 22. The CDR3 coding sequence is TGTGCCAGCAGTTTTAGGGACAGGCCACGGGGTAAAGGGTTGGGTGAGCAGTTCTTC. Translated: CASSFRDRPRGKGLGEQFF.

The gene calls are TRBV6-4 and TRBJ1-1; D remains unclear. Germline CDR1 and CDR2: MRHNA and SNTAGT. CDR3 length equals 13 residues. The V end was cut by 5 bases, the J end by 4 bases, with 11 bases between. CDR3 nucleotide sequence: TGTGCCAGCAGTCTTCAATATGGCACTGAAGCTTTCTTT. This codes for CASSLQYGTEAFF.

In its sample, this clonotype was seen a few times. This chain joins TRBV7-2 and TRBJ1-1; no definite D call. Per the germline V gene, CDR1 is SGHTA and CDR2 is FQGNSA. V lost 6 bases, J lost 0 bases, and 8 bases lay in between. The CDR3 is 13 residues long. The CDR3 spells CASRDGVNTEAFF. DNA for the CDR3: TGTGCCAGCAGGGACGGGGTGAACACTGAAGCTTTCTTT.

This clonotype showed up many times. CDR3 nucleotide sequence: TGTGCCACCAAGGACAGTCAATCCGGCTACACCTTC. Translating gives CATKDSQSGYTF. The rearrangement joins TRBV6-1 to TRBJ1-2, with TRBD1 as a possible D gene (6 bases). V was clipped by 10 bases and J by 8 bases, with 17 bases between them. The CDR3 runs 12 residues. Germline loops: CDR1 MNHNS, CDR2 SASEGT.

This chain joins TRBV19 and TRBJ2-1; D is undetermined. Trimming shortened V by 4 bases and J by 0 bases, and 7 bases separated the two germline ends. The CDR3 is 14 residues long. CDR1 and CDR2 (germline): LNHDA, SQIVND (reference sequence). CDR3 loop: CASSKESSYNEQFF. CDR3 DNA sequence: TGTGCCAGTAGTAAAGAGAGCTCCTACAATGAGCAGTTCTTC.

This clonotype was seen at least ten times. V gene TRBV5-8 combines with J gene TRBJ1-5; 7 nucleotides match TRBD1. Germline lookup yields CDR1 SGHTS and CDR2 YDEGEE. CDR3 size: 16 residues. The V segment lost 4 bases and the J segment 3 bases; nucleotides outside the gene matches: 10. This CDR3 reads CASSPSTGVLNQPQHF. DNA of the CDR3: TGTGCCAGCAGCCCCTCTACAGGGGTCCTCAATCAGCCCCAGCATTTT.